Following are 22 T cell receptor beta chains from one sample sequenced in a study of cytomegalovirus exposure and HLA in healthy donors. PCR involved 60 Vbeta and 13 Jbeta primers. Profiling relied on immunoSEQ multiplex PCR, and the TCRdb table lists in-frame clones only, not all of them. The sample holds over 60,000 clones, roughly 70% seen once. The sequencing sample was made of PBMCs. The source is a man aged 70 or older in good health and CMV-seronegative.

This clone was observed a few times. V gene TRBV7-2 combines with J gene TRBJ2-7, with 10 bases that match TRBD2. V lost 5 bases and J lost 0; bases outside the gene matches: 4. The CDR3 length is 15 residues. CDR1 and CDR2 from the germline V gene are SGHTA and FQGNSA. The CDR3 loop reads CASSALAGVSYEQYF. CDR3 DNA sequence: TGTGCCAGCAGCGCTCTAGCGGGGGTCTCCTACGAGCAGTACTTC.

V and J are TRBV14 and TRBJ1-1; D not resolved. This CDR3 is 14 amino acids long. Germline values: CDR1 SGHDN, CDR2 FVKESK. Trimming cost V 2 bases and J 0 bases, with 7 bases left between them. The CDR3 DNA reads TGTGCCAGCAGCCAACCGGGGATGAACACTGAAGCTTTCTTT. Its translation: CASSQPGMNTEAFF. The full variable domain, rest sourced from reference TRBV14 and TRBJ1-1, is EAGVTQFPSHSVIEKGQTVTLRCDPISGHDNLYWYRRVMGKEIKFLLHFVKESKQDESGMPNNRFLAERTGGTYSTLKVQPAELEDSGVYFCASSQPGMNTEAFFGQGTRLTVV.

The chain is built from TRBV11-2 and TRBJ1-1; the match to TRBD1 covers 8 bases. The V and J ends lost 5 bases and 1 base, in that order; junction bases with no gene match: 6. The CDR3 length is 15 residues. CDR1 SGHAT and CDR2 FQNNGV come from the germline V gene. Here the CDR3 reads CASSVTGGRNTEAFF. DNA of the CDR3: TGTGCCAGCAGCGTCACAGGGGGTAGGAACACTGAAGCTTTCTTT.

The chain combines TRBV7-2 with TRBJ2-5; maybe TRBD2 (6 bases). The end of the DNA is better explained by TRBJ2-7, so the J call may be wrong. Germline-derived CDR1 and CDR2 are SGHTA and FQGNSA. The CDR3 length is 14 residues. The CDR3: CASSYASDNYEQYF. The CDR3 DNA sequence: TGTGCCAGCAGCTACGCTAGCGACAACTACGAGCAGTACTTC.

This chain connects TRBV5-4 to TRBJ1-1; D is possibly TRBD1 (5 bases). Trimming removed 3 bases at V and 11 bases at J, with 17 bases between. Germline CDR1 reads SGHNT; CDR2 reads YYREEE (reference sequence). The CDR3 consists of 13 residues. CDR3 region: CASSWAGPGVAFF. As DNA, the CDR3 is TGTGCCAGCAGCTGGGCTGGTCCGGGGGTGGCTTTCTTT. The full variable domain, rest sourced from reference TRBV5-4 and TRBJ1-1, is ETGVTQSPTHLIKTRGQQVTLRCSSQSGHNTVSWYQQALGQGPQFIFQYYREEENGRGNFPPRFSGLQFPNYSSELNVNALELDDSALYLCASSWAGPGVAFFGQGTRLTVV.

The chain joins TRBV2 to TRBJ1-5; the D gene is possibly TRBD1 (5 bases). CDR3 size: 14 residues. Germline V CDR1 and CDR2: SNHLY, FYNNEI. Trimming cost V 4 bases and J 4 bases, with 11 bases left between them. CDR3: CASSVWGRNQPQHF. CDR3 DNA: TGTGCCAGCAGTGTTTGGGGGAGGAATCAGCCCCAGCATTTT.

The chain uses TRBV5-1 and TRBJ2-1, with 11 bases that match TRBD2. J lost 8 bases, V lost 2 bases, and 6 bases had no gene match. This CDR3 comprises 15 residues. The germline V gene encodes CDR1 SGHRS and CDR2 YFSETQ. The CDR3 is CASSLIAGGRDEQFF. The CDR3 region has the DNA TGCGCCAGCAGCTTAATAGCGGGGGGGCGGGATGAGCAGTTCTTC. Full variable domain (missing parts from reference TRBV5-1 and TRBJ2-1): KAGVTQTPRYLIKTRGQQVTLSCSPISGHRSVSWYQQTPGQGLQFLFEYFSETQRNKGNFPGRFSGRQFSNSRSEMNVSTLELGDSALYLCASSLIAGGRDEQFFGPGTRLTVL.

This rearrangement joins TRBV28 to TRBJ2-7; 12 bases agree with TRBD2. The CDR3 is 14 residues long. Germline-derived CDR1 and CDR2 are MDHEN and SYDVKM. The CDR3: CLVGPGTSGYEQYF. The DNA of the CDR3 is TGTTTGGTGGGCCCCGGGACTAGCGGGTACGAGCAGTACTTC.

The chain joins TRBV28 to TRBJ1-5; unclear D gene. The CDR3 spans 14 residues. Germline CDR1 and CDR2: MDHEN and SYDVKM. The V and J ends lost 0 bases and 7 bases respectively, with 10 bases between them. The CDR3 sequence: CASSLWAPSQPQHF. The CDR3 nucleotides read TGTGCCAGCAGTTTATGGGCACCTTCGCAGCCCCAGCATTTT.

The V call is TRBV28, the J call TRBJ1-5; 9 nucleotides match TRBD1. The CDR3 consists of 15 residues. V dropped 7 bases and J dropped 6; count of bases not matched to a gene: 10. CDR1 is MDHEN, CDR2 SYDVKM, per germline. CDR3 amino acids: CASTVGTGGSQPQHF. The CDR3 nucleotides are TGTGCCAGCACCGTAGGTACAGGGGGCAGTCAGCCCCAGCATTTT.

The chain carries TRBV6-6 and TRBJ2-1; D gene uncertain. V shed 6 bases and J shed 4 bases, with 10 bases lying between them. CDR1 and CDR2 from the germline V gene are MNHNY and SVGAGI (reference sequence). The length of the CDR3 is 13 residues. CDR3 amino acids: CASSLDTYNEQFF. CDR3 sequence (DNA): TGTGCCAGCAGCCTCGACACATACAATGAGCAGTTCTTC.

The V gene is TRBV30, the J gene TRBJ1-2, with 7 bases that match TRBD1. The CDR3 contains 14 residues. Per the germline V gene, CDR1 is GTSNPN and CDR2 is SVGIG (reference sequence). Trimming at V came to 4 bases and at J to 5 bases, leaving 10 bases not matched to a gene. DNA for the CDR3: TGTGCCTGGAACGACAATGCAGGGGGTTATGGCTACACCTTC. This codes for CAWNDNAGGYGYTF.

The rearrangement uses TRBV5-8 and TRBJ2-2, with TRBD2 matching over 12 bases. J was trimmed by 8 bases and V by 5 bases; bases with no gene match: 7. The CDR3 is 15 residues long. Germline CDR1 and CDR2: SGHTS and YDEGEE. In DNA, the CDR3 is TGTGCCAGCAGTTCACGACTAGCGGGAGCAGGGGAGCTGTTTTTT. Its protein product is CASSSRLAGAGELFF.

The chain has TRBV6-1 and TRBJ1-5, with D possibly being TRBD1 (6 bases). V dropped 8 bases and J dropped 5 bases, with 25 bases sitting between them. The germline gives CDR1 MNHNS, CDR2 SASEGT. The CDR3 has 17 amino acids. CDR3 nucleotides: TGTGCCAGCCGTGCTTTATTGTCACAGGGCGACCATCAGCCCCAGCATTTT. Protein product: CASRALLSQGDHQPQHF.

CDR3 DNA: TGTGCCAGTAGTGCTCCGGGACGGGGGAGAACTGAAGCTTTCTTT. It yields the protein CASSAPGRGRTEAFF. The V gene is TRBV19, the J gene TRBJ1-1, with TRBD1 as a possible D gene (5 bases). Germline V CDR1 and CDR2: LNHDA, SQIVND (reference sequence). V gave up 5 bases and J gave up 5 bases, with 18 bases separating them. CDR3 length: 15 residues.

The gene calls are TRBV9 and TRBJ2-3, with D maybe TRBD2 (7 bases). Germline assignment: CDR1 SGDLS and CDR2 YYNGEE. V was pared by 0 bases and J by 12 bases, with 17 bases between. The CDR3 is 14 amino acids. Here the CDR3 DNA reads TGTGCCAGCAGCGTAGAGGGGGACCGGACTAGACAGTATTTT. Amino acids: CASSVEGDRTRQYF.

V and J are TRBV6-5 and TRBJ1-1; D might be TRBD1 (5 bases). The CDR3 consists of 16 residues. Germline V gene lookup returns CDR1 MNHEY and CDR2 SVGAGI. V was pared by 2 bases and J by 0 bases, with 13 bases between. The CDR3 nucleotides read TGTGCCAGCAGTTACGAGGCAGGGCCTTTGAACACTGAAGCTTTCTTT. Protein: CASSYEAGPLNTEAFF.

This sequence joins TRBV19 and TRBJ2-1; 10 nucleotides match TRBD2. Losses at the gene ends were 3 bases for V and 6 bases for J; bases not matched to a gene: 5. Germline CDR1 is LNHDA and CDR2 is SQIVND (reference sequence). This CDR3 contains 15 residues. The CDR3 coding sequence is TGTGCCAGTAGTATCCTAGCGGGGGCTATCAATGAGCAGTTCTTC. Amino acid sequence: CASSILAGAINEQFF.

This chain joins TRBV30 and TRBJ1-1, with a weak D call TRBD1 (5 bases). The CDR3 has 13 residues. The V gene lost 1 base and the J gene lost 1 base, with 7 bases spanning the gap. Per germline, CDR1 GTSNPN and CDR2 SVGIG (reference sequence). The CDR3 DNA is TGTGCCTGGAGTGGACAGTCGAACACTGAAGCTTTCTTT. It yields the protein CAWSGQSNTEAFF.

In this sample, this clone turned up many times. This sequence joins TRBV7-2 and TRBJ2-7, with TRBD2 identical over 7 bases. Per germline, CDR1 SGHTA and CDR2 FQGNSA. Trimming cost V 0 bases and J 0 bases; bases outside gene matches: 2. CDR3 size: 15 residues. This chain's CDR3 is CASSLAPGGSYEQYF. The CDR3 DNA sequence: TGTGCCAGCAGCTTAGCCCCGGGGGGCTCCTACGAGCAGTACTTC.

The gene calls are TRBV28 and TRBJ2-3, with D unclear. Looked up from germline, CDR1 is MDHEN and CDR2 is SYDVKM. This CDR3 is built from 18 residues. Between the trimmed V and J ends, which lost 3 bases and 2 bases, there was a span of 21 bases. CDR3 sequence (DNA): TGTGCCAGCAGTTTCAACCATCGCGCTAGTGTGAACACAGATACGCAGTATTTT. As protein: CASSFNHRASVNTDTQYF.

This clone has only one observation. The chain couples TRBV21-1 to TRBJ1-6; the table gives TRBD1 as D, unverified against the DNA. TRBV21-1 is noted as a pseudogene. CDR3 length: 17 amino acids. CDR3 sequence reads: CASSKVRGQGNNSPLHF. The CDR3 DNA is TGTGCCAGCAGCAAAGTTCGAGGGCAGGGGAATAATTCACCCCTCCACTTT.